Shown below are 15 T cell receptor beta chains from a single sample sequenced in a study of blood T cell repertoires in COVID-19. Measured with immunoSEQ multiplex PCR; TCRdb has only the in-frame clones, and not every one. The sample lists 150,000 to 200,000 clones; about 76% were seen once. Sequenced: peripheral blood. Receptor source: a woman in her 40s with COVID-19, enrolled during active disease.

Concerning this clone itself: Other DNA sequences in this sample translate to the same CDR3. V gene TRBV9 combines with J gene TRBJ1-3; D is unresolved. CDR1 and CDR2 from the germline V gene are SGDLS and YYNGEE. The CDR3 has 12 residues. Trimming stripped 4 bases from V and 4 bases from J, with 6 bases between. In DNA form, the CDR3 reads TGTGCCAGCAGCCCGCGCGGAAACACCATATATTTT. Translating it yields CASSPRGNTIYF.

The chain carries TRBV25-1 and TRBJ2-7; weak D call: TRBD2 (6 bases). Germline CDR1 MGHDK, CDR2 SYGVNS. CDR3 length: 12 residues. Trimming pared 6 bases from V and 0 bases from J, leaving 6 bases between. The CDR3 nucleotides read TGTGCCAGCAGGGGGGGCTCCTACGAGCAGTACTTC. It encodes CASRGGSYEQYF.

The rearrangement uses TRBV9 and TRBJ2-2; TRBD2 matches at 8 bases. The trim removed 0 bases at V and 5 bases at J, leaving 6 bases unmatched. The CDR3 loop spans 16 amino acids. Germline CDR1 SGDLS, CDR2 YYNGEE. The CDR3 sequence is CASSVATRLATGELFF. The CDR3 nucleotides read TGTGCCAGCAGCGTAGCTACGAGACTAGCGACCGGGGAGCTGTTTTTT.

The chain links TRBV4-3 to TRBJ2-5; D unclear. Germline V gene data show CDR1 as LGHNA and CDR2 as YSLEER. V was clipped by 1 base and J by 2 bases, with 11 bases between them. The CDR3 totals 15 residues. The CDR3 DNA follows: TGCGCCAGCAGCCAAGCGGTCAAGCGTCAAGAGACCCAGTACTTC. Amino acids: CASSQAVKRQETQYF.

In this sample, this clone turned up a few times. CDR3: CASSEELAYEQYF. The CDR3, as DNA: TGTGCCAGCAGCGAGGAACTTGCCTACGAGCAGTACTTC. The chain employs TRBV7-6 and TRBJ2-7; D is undetermined. V was trimmed by 5 bases and J by 2 bases, leaving 10 bases between them. The CDR3 runs 13 residues. Germline assignment: CDR1 SGHVS and CDR2 FNYEAQ.

The table lists this clone with a count of one. The V and J genes are TRBV3-1 (or the pseudogene TRBV3-2) and TRBJ2-1; 8 bases line up with TRBD2. Trimming removed 4 bases from V and 5 bases from J; junction bases left unmatched: 10. Germline V lookup: CDR1 LGHDT, CDR2 YNNKEL (reference sequence). The CDR3 is 16 residues long. The CDR3 loop reads CASSPVGAGGNNEQFF. CDR3 nucleotide sequence: TGTGCCAGCAGCCCGGTGGGGGCGGGGGGAAACAATGAGCAGTTCTTC.

CDR3 residues: CASSLGSGVLQFF. The CDR3 DNA reads TGCGCCAGCAGCTTGGGATCGGGGGTTTTGCAGTTCTTC. The J gene is TRBJ2-1, the V gene TRBV5-1; tentative D call: TRBD2 (6 bases). Germline loops: CDR1 SGHRS, CDR2 YFSETQ. The CDR3 extends over 13 amino acids. V was pared by 0 bases and J by 12 bases, with 13 bases between. The full variable domain, rest sourced from reference TRBV5-1 and TRBJ2-1, is KAGVTQTPRYLIKTRGQQVTLSCSPISGHRSVSWYQQTPGQGLQFLFEYFSETQRNKGNFPGRFSGRQFSNSRSEMNVSTLELGDSALYLCASSLGSGVLQFFGPGTRLTVL.

The J gene is TRBJ2-7, the V gene TRBV6-2 or TRBV6-3; maybe TRBD1 (5 bases). V was cut by 6 bases and J by 4 bases, with 22 bases left in between. Germline CDR1 MNHEY, CDR2 SVGEGT. This CDR3 is built from 16 residues. CDR3 sequence (DNA): TGTGCCAGCAGCCCTTCGTGGGGCGGACCTTTTTACGAGCAGTACTTC. Amino acids: CASSPSWGGPFYEQYF.

This clone was recorded only once. The V gene is TRBV6-2 or TRBV6-3, the J gene TRBJ1-4; 8 bases are shared with TRBD1. The V gene end was trimmed by 0 bases and the J gene end by 7 bases; junction bases not matched to a gene: 7. Germline V lookup: CDR1 MNHEY, CDR2 SVGEGT. The CDR3 covers 16 residues. CDR3 amino acids: CASSYSSRGRGEKLFF. CDR3 nucleotides: TGTGCCAGCAGTTACTCGAGCAGGGGGCGCGGTGAAAAACTGTTTTTT.

This clone was seen once. This chain uses TRBV19 with TRBJ2-5, with D perhaps matching TRBD2 (5 bases). V was clipped by 5 bases and J by 2 bases, with 9 bases between them. CDR1 LNHDA and CDR2 SQIVND come from the germline V gene (reference sequence). The CDR3 spans 13 residues. CDR3 region: CASSRWTQETQYF. CDR3 in DNA: TGTGCCAGTAGTCGCTGGACTCAAGAGACCCAGTACTTC.

CDR3 bases: TGTGCCAGCAGCCCCCAGGGGTGGGGTTCCTACAATGAGCAGTTCTTC. Translation gives CASSPQGWGSYNEQFF. The rearrangement joins TRBV5-6 to TRBJ2-1; D perhaps matches TRBD1 (6 bases). Trimming stripped 4 bases from V and 1 base from J, with 15 bases between. The CDR3 spans 16 residues. CDR1 is SGHDT, CDR2 YYEEEE, per germline.

The chain carries TRBV5-4 and TRBJ2-5, with D possibly being TRBD2 (6 bases). The ends were cut back, 2 bases at V and 5 bases at J, with 16 bases in the middle. The CDR3 covers 15 residues. Germline CDR1 reads SGHNT; CDR2 reads YYREEE (reference sequence). As DNA, the CDR3 is TGTGCCAGCAGCTTCCGGGACTTAGCTTTGGAGACCCAGTACTTC. This translates into CASSFRDLALETQYF.

This chain links TRBV30 with TRBJ2-3; 8 nucleotides align to TRBD2. The CDR3 totals 15 residues. Germline V lookup: CDR1 GTSNPN, CDR2 SVGIG (reference sequence). V lost 5 bases, J lost 0 bases, and 7 bases stayed unmatched. CDR3 coding DNA: TGTGCCTGGGAAAGAGCGGGGGAGAGCACAGATACGCAGTATTTT. Translation gives CAWERAGESTDTQYF.

V and J are TRBV7-9 and TRBJ2-3, with unresolved D. CDR3 length: 13 residues. Germline CDR1 reads SEHNR; CDR2 reads FQNEAQ (reference sequence). V shed 6 bases and J shed 6 bases, with 13 bases lying between them. The CDR3, as DNA: TGTGCCAGCAGAGATTGGTCTGAGGATACGCAGTATTTT. Translating gives CASRDWSEDTQYF.

The V and J genes are TRBV12-3 or TRBV12-4 and TRBJ1-2; D may be TRBD1 (6 bases). The V end was cut by 1 base, the J end by 5 bases, with 8 bases between. This CDR3 has 13 residues. The CDR3 sequence is CASSLGQGYGYTF. CDR3 DNA sequence: TGTGCCAGCAGTTTAGGGCAGGGGTATGGCTACACCTTC.